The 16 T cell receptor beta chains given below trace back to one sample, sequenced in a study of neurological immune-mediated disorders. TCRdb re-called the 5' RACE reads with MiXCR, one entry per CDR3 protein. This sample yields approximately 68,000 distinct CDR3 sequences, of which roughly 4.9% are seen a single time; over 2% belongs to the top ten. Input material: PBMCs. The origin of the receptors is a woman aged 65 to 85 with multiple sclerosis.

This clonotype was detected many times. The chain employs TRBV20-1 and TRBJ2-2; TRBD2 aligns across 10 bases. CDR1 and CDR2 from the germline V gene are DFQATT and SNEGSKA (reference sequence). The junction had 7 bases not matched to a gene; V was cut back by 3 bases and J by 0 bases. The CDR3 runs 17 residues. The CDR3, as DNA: TGCAGTGCTAGTTTACTAGCGGGGATAGCGAACACCGGGGAGCTGTTTTTT. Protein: CSASLLAGIANTGELFF.

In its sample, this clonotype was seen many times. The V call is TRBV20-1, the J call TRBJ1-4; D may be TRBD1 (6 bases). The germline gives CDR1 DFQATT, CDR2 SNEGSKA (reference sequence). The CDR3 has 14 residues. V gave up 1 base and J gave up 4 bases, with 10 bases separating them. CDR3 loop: CSARGQAINEKLFF. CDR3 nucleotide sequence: TGCAGTGCTAGAGGACAGGCGATTAATGAAAAACTGTTTTTT.

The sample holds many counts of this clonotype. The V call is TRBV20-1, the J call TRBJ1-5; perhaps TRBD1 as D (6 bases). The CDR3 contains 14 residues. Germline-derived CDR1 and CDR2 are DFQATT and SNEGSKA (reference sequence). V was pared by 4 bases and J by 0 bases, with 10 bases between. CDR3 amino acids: CSAIRGYSNQPQHF. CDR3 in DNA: TGCAGTGCTATTAGGGGGTATAGCAATCAGCCCCAGCATTTT.

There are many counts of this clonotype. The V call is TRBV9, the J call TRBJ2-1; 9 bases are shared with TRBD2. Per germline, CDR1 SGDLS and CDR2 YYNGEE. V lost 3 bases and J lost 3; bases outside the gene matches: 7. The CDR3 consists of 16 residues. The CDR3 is CASSGRASGIYNEQFF. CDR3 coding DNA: TGTGCCAGCAGCGGGAGGGCTAGCGGGATCTACAATGAGCAGTTCTTC. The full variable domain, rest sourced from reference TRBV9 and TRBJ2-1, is DSGVTQTPKHLITATGQRVTLRCSPRSGDLSVYWYQQSLDQGLQFLIQYYNGEERAKGNILERFSAQQFPDLHSELNLSSLELGDSALYFCASSGRASGIYNEQFFGPGTRLTVL.

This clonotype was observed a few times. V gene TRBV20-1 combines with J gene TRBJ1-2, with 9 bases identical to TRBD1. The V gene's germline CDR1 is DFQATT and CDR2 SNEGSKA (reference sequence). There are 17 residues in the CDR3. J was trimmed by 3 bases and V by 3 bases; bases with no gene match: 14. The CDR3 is CSARVRNRDRADYGYTF. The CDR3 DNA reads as TGCAGTGCTAGGGTACGGAACCGGGACAGGGCCGACTATGGCTACACCTTC.

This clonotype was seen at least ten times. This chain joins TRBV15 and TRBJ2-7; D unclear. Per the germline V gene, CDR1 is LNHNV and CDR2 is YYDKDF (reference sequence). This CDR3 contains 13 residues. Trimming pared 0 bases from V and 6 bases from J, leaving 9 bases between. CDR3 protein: CATSRDLEREQYF. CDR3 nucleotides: TGTGCCACCAGCAGAGATCTAGAACGCGAGCAGTACTTC.

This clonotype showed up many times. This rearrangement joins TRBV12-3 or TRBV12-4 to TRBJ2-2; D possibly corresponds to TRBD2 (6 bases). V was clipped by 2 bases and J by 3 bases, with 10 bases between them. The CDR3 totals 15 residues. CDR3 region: CASSLISGDTGELFF. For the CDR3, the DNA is TGTGCCAGCAGTTTAATCTCGGGGGACACCGGGGAGCTGTTTTTT.

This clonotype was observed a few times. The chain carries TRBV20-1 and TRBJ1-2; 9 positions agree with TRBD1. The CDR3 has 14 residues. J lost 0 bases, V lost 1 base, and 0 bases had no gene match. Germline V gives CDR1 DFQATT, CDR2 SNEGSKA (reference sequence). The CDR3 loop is CSARGQGANYGYTF. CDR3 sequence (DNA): TGCAGTGCTAGAGGACAGGGGGCTAACTATGGCTACACCTTC.

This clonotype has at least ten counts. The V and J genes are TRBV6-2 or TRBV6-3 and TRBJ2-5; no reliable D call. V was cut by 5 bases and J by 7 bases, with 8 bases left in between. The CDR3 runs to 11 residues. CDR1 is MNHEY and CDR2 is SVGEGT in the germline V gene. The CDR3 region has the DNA TGTGCCAGCAGTCAGCCTTTGACCCAGTACTTC. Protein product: CASSQPLTQYF.

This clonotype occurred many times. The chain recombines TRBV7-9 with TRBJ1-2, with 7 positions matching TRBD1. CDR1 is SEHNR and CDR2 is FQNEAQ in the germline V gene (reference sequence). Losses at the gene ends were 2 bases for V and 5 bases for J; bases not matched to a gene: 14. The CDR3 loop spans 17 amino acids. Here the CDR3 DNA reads TGTGCCAGCAGCTTAACGGACAGGATTGAAGCGGGATATGGCTACACCTTC. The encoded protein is CASSLTDRIEAGYGYTF.

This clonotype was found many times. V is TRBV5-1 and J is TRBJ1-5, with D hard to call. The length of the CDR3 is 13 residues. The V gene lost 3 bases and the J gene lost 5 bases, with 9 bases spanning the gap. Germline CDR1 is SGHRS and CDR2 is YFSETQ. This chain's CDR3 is CASSSDGDQPQHF. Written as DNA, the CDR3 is TGCGCCAGCAGCTCGGACGGTGATCAGCCCCAGCATTTT. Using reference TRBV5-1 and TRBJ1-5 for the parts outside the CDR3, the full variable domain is KAGVTQTPRYLIKTRGQQVTLSCSPISGHRSVSWYQQTPGQGLQFLFEYFSETQRNKGNFPGRFSGRQFSNSRSEMNVSTLELGDSALYLCASSSDGDQPQHFGDGTRLSIL.

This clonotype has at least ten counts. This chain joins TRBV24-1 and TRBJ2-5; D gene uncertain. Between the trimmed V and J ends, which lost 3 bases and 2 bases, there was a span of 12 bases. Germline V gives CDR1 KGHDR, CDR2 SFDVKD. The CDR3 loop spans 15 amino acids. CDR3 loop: CATSDASRFQETQYF. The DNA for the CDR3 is TGTGCCACCAGTGATGCCTCTCGGTTTCAAGAGACCCAGTACTTC.

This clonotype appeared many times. The DNA of the CDR3 is TGCGCCAGCAGCGGGGGGGGACAGAACAAAAACATTCAGTACTTC. This sequence encodes CASSGGGQNKNIQYF. The rearrangement joins TRBV5-1 to TRBJ2-4, with D perhaps TRBD1 or TRBD2 (7 bases each). Trimming pared 4 bases from V and 3 bases from J, leaving 14 bases between. From germline, CDR1 is SGHRS and CDR2 YFSETQ. The CDR3 has 15 amino acids. The variable domain in full, with the rest retrieved from reference TRBV5-1 and TRBJ2-4, is KAGVTQTPRYLIKTRGQQVTLSCSPISGHRSVSWYQQTPGQGLQFLFEYFSETQRNKGNFPGRFSGRQFSNSRSEMNVSTLELGDSALYLCASSGGGQNKNIQYFGAGTRLSVL.

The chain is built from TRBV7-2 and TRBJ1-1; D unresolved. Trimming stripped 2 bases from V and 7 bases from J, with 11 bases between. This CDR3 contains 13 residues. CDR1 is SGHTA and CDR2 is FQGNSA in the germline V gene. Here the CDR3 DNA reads TGTGCCAGCAGCTTATTAGAGGGTAATGAAGCTTTCTTT. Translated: CASSLLEGNEAFF.

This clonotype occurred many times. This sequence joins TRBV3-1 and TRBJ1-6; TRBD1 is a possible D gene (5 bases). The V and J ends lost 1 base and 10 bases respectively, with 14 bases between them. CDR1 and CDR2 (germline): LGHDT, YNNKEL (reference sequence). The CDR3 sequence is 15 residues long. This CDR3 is CASSQAVGARSPLHF. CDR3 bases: TGTGCCAGCAGCCAAGCAGTAGGGGCCCGGTCACCCCTCCACTTT.

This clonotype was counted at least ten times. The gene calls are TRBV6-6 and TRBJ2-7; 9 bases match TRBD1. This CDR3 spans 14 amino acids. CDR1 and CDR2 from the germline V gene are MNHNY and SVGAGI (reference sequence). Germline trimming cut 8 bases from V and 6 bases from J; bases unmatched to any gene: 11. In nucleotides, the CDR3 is TGTGCCAGCTCTATGGGACAGGGTGATGGCGAGCAGTACTTC. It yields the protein CASSMGQGDGEQYF.